Listed here are 25 T cell receptor beta chains from one sample, sequenced in a study of blood T cell repertoires in COVID-19. Libraries were prepared by immunoSEQ multiplex PCR; TCRdb keeps only in-frame clonotypes and omits some of them. The repertoire includes about 59,000 clones, 81% of them detected once, and roughly 28% sits in the top ten. Source material: peripheral blood. The receptors stem from a woman older than 75 with active or convalescent COVID-19.

The chain carries TRBV6-8 and TRBJ2-7, with 8 bases aligning to TRBD1. Germline CDR1 MNHGY, CDR2 SAAAGT. The CDR3 length is 16 residues. V lost 4 bases to trimming and J lost 3 bases; unmatched junction nucleotides: 11. This CDR3 is CASSWDSGTGSYEQYF. The CDR3 DNA is TGTGCCAGCAGTTGGGACTCCGGGACAGGTAGCTACGAGCAGTACTTC.

J is TRBJ1-1 and V is TRBV13, with 8 bases fitting TRBD1. From germline, CDR1 is PRHDT and CDR2 FYEKMQ (reference sequence). The CDR3 is made up of 16 amino acids. J gave up 1 base and V 5 bases, and 9 bases lay outside the gene matches. The CDR3 protein is CASSTSRQGANTEAFF. The CDR3 coding sequence is TGTGCCAGCAGCACCTCGCGGCAGGGGGCGAACACTGAAGCTTTCTTT.

V is TRBV25-1 and J is TRBJ2-7; no reliable D call. CDR3 length: 14 amino acids. Germline V gene data show CDR1 as MGHDK and CDR2 as SYGVNS. V dropped 2 bases and J dropped 0 bases, with 8 bases sitting between them. CDR3 nucleotide sequence: TGTGCCAGCAGTGAAGCAAGCCTCTCCTACGAGCAGTACTTC. As protein: CASSEASLSYEQYF.

The V call is TRBV9, the J call TRBJ1-6, with D uncertain. The CDR3 consists of 14 residues. V shed 3 bases and J shed 10 bases, with 14 bases lying between them. From germline, CDR1 is SGDLS and CDR2 YYNGEE. The CDR3 reads CASSATFHASPLHF. The CDR3 DNA sequence: TGTGCCAGCAGCGCTACCTTTCATGCGTCACCCCTCCACTTT.

V and J are TRBV5-1 and TRBJ2-2; 8 bases align to TRBD1. CDR3 size: 16 residues. V dropped 4 bases and J dropped 4; count of bases not matched to a gene: 9. Looked up from germline, CDR1 is SGHRS and CDR2 is YFSETQ. The CDR3 nucleotides are TGCGCCAGCAGCGATTCCGGGACAGGTATCACCGGGGAGCTGTTTTTT. Its protein product is CASSDSGTGITGELFF.

This chain links TRBV6-2 or TRBV6-3 with TRBJ1-5; 7 bases fit TRBD1. The CDR3 has 13 residues. Germline CDR1 is MNHEY and CDR2 is SVGEGT. Losses at the gene ends were 3 bases for V and 6 bases for J; bases not matched to a gene: 2. CDR3 sequence reads: CASSYDRVQPQHF. The CDR3 DNA reads TGTGCCAGCAGTTATGACAGGGTTCAGCCCCAGCATTTT.

The J gene is TRBJ2-1, the V gene TRBV24-1; 16 bases are a match to TRBD2. The CDR3 covers 19 residues. In germline, CDR1 is KGHDR, CDR2 SFDVKD. V shed 3 bases and J 9 bases; nucleotides not matched to a gene: 13. The CDR3 region is CATSDPGTSGGARGAEQFF. The CDR3 nucleotides are TGTGCCACCAGTGATCCCGGGACTAGCGGGGGGGCTCGAGGGGCTGAGCAGTTCTTC.

The chain employs TRBV12-3 or TRBV12-4 and TRBJ1-1; D is ambiguous. The CDR3 runs 13 residues. Trimming took off 6 bases at V and 4 bases at J, with 12 bases between the two ends. The CDR3 nucleotides read TGTGCCAGCAGCGCTACGGGGTTCACTGAAGCTTTCTTT. Amino acid sequence: CASSATGFTEAFF.

With regard to this clone: This sample also contains other DNA sequences that code for the same CDR3. The rearrangement joins TRBV7-2 to TRBJ1-1, with D unclear. Trimming shortened V by 5 bases and J by 8 bases, and 21 bases separated the two germline ends. The CDR3 extends over 15 amino acids. CDR1 and CDR2 (germline): SGHTA, FQGNSA. The CDR3 DNA is TGTGCCAGCAGCCTCCGTGCGGTTACGAAGACCGAAGCTTTCTTT. It yields the protein CASSLRAVTKTEAFF. The full variable domain, rest sourced from reference TRBV7-2 and TRBJ1-1, is GAGVSQSPSNKVTEKGKDVELRCDPISGHTALYWYRQSLGQGLEFLIYFQGNSAPDKSGLPSDRFSAERTGGSVSTLTIQRTQQEDSAVYLCASSLRAVTKTEAFFGQGTRLTVV.

This chain uses TRBV9 with TRBJ1-3, with 7 bases fitting TRBD1. CDR1 and CDR2 (germline): SGDLS, YYNGEE. V was pared by 0 bases and J by 4 bases, with 1 base of the junction left unmatched. The CDR3 extends over 14 amino acids. CDR3: CASSVEGQGNTIYF. DNA of the CDR3: TGTGCCAGCAGCGTAGAGGGACAGGGAAACACCATATATTTT.

V and J are TRBV6-1 and TRBJ1-2, with D tentatively TRBD1 (5 bases). CDR3 length: 13 residues. CDR1 MNHNS and CDR2 SASEGT come from the germline V gene. The ends were cut back, 3 bases at V and 2 bases at J, with 7 bases in the middle. The CDR3 region is CASSEAGNYGYTF. The CDR3 DNA reads TGTGCCAGCAGTGAGGCAGGGAACTATGGCTACACCTTC.

Here the CDR3 reads CASSKGAGAYGYTF. DNA of the CDR3: TGTGCCAGCAGCAAAGGGGCAGGGGCCTATGGCTACACCTTC. The gene calls are TRBV21-1 and TRBJ1-2; TRBD1 is the table's D call, not checked against the DNA. TRBV21-1 is reported as a pseudogene. This CDR3 region has 14 residues.

CDR3 loop: CAISEQSHSNQPQHF. In nucleotides, the CDR3 is TGTGCCATCAGTGAACAGTCCCATAGCAATCAGCCCCAGCATTTT. This chain joins TRBV10-3 and TRBJ1-5, with D unclear. With 3 bases removed from V and 0 bases from J, the gap between germline ends came to 9 bases. The CDR3 has 15 amino acids. The germline gives CDR1 ENHRY, CDR2 SYGVKD.

V and J are TRBV29-1 and TRBJ1-1; D remains unclear. Germline CDR1 SQVTM, CDR2 ANQGSEA. The CDR3 is 11 amino acids. The V end lost 3 bases, the J end lost 4 bases, and 6 bases lay between the germline ends. The CDR3 DNA is TGCAGCGTTGATCCGTCCACTGAAGCTTTCTTT. Translating it yields CSVDPSTEAFF.

V and J are TRBV19 and TRBJ1-6; TRBD1 is a possible D gene (6 bases). Trimming cost V 5 bases and J 5 bases, with 10 bases left between them. This CDR3 has 14 residues. CDR1 LNHDA and CDR2 SQIVND come from the germline V gene (reference sequence). CDR3 region: CASSDTGNNSPLHF. DNA of the CDR3: TGTGCCAGTAGTGACACAGGGAATAATTCACCCCTCCACTTT.

This chain joins TRBV10-3 and TRBJ2-2; a weak D match, TRBD2 (6 bases). Looked up from germline, CDR1 is ENHRY and CDR2 is SYGVKD. The CDR3 sequence is 15 residues long. V dropped 7 bases and J dropped 4 bases, with 16 bases sitting between them. The DNA for the CDR3 is TGTGCCATCACCGACAGCGGGTCCGGCACCGGGGAGCTGTTTTTT. It is translated as CAITDSGSGTGELFF.

V usage is TRBV18 and J usage is TRBJ2-7; a weak D match, TRBD1 (5 bases). The germline CDR1 and CDR2 sequences are KGHSH and LQKENI. V dropped 3 bases and J dropped 4 bases, with 13 bases sitting between them. The CDR3 runs 14 residues. Here the CDR3 DNA reads TGTGCCAGCTCACCTACAAACAGGATATACGAGCAGTACTTC. This gives the protein CASSPTNRIYEQYF.

The rearrangement joins TRBV28 to TRBJ2-3; D call uncertain. V lost 6 bases, J lost 4 bases, and 8 bases lay in between. The CDR3 extends over 12 amino acids. Germline V gives CDR1 MDHEN, CDR2 SYDVKM. This CDR3 is CASSHPADTQYF. The DNA for the CDR3 is TGTGCCAGCAGCCATCCGGCAGATACGCAGTATTTT.

The chain employs TRBV7-9 and TRBJ2-7, with TRBD2 matching 7 bases. Trimming removed 3 bases from V and 2 bases from J; junction bases left unmatched: 4. Germline V CDR1 and CDR2: SEHNR, FQNEAQ (reference sequence). This CDR3 has 14 residues. The CDR3 nucleotides are TGTGCCAGCAGCTTGGGAGGGATCGCCTACGAGCAGTACTTC. It specifies CASSLGGIAYEQYF.

The rearrangement joins TRBV7-9 to TRBJ2-3; 7 bases are a match to TRBD2. Germline V gene sequence: CDR1 SEHNR, CDR2 FQNEAQ (reference sequence). This CDR3 comprises 15 residues. Germline trimming cut 9 bases from V and 4 bases from J; bases unmatched to any gene: 13. The CDR3, as DNA: TGTGCCAGTGCAACTCCGGGGGGTCTGGCAGATACGCAGTATTTT. It specifies CASATPGGLADTQYF.

This clone was observed a few times. CDR3 bases: TGTGCCAGCAGCGGTCAGGGGGCTGGAAACACCATATATTTT. Translation gives CASSGQGAGNTIYF. The chain is built from TRBV7-2 and TRBJ1-3; 7 bases align to TRBD1. Germline V gives CDR1 SGHTA, CDR2 FQGNSA. Losses at the gene ends were 5 bases for V and 2 bases for J; bases not matched to a gene: 3. The CDR3 covers 14 residues.

This chain links TRBV10-1 with TRBJ1-6; D may be TRBD1 (6 bases). Germline V gene data show CDR1 as WNHNN and CDR2 as SYGVQD (reference sequence). This CDR3 has 15 residues. Trimming took 0 bases from V and 6 from J, leaving 9 bases between them. CDR3 region: CASSESRRGNSPLHF. The CDR3 nucleotides are TGCGCCAGCAGTGAGTCCCGCAGGGGTAATTCACCCCTCCACTTT.

The chain joins TRBV14 to TRBJ1-2, with 9 positions matching TRBD1. Per the germline V gene, CDR1 is SGHDN and CDR2 is FVKESK. The CDR3 contains 14 residues. V shed 3 bases and J 8 bases; nucleotides not matched to a gene: 7. CDR3 protein: CASSHGWTGDGYTF. For the CDR3, the DNA is TGTGCCAGCAGCCACGGTTGGACAGGGGACGGCTACACCTTC. The full variable domain, with the rest looked up from reference TRBV14 and TRBJ1-2, is EAGVTQFPSHSVIEKGQTVTLRCDPISGHDNLYWYRRVMGKEIKFLLHFVKESKQDESGMPNNRFLAERTGGTYSTLKVQPAELEDSGVYFCASSHGWTGDGYTFGSGTRLTVV.

The chain employs TRBV7-2 and TRBJ2-1; the D is unclear. CDR3 size: 16 residues. Germline CDR1 is SGHTA and CDR2 is FQGNSA. The V end lost 5 bases, the J end lost 7 bases, and 21 bases lay between the germline ends. The CDR3 loop is CASSPINQNYVNEQFF. DNA of the CDR3: TGTGCCAGCAGCCCAATTAATCAGAATTATGTGAATGAGCAGTTCTTC.

This chain's CDR3 is CASSARTSGALTQYF. In nucleotides, the CDR3 is TGTGCCAGCAGTGCCAGGACTAGCGGGGCCTTGACGCAGTATTTT. The rearrangement joins TRBV2 to TRBJ2-3, with TRBD2 matching over 12 bases. This CDR3 is built from 15 residues. Germline V gene data show CDR1 as SNHLY and CDR2 as FYNNEI. The V segment lost 4 bases and the J segment 9 bases; nucleotides outside the gene matches: 8.